These T cell receptor beta chains were read from a single sample in a study of CD8 T cells in Susac syndrome. TCRdb redid the calling of the immunoSEQ multiplex PCR reads with MiXCR, one entry per CDR3 protein. The sample includes some 110,000 distinct CDR3 sequences, about 94% of them seen just once. The sequenced sample was CD8+ T cells from PBMCs. The receptors were sampled from a human donor with Susac syndrome. Both conserved end residues are part of each CDR3. D genes are given only for firm matches. Size is omitted from some rows. Given values are once, few, many or a class for expanded clones.

>.|.|TRBJ1-3|14|TRBV3-1
CASSQDGVGNTIYF
TGTGCCAGCAGCCAAGATGGAGTTGGAAACACCATATATTTT
>.|.|TRBJ2-3|16|TRBV29-1
CSVEDSLESSTDTQYF
TGCAGCGTTGAAGATTCCCTCGAGTCGAGCACAGATACGCAGTATTTT
>.|.|TRBJ2-7|14|TRBV4-1
CASSQEKGFYEQYF
TGCGCCAGCAGCCAAGAGAAAGGGTTCTACGAGCAGTACTTC
>.|.|TRBJ2-7|15|TRBV19
CASSFQQGTYYEQYF
TGTGCCAGTAGTTTCCAACAGGGGACTTACTACGAGCAGTACTTC
>.|once|TRBJ2-3|17|TRBV4-3
CASSQTRGPSSTDTQYF
TGCGCCAGCAGCCAAACGCGGGGGCCGTCCTCAACAGATACGCAGTATTTT
>.|.|TRBJ2-6|14|TRBV29-1
CSVVDSSGANVLTF
TGCAGCGTTGTTGATAGTTCTGGGGCCAACGTCCTGACTTTC
>.|.|TRBJ1-1|14|TRBV9
CASSVASVGTEAFF
TGTGCCAGCAGCGTAGCGTCCGTGGGCACTGAAGCTTTCTTT
>.|.|TRBJ2-3|14|TRBV20-1
CSARSLIGSDTQYF
TGCAGTGCTAGGAGCCTTATAGGATCAGATACGCAGTATTTT
>.|.|TRBJ2-1|14|TRBV9
CASSVSGFNNEQFF
TGTGCCAGCAGCGTATCAGGGTTCAACAATGAGCAGTTCTTC
>.|.|TRBJ2-7|16|TRBV6-5
CASSYSSSSSSYEQYF
TGTGCCAGCAGTTACTCGTCCAGTTCTAGCTCCTACGAGCAGTACTTC
>.|once|TRBJ2-5|15|TRBV12-3/TRBV12-4
CASSFGRTTRETQYF
TGTGCCAGCAGTTTCGGCAGGACAACCCGGGAGACCCAGTACTTC
>TRBD1|.|TRBJ2-7|14|TRBV27
CASSLGTALWEQYF
TGTGCCAGCAGTTTAGGGACAGCCCTCTGGGAGCAGTACTTC
>.|few|TRBJ1-2|14|TRBV11-2
CASSLAGAQDSYTF
TGTGCCAGCAGCTTAGCTGGGGCCCAGGATTCCTACACCTTC
>.|.|TRBJ1-1|14|TRBV9
CASSVWGEGAEAFF
TGTGCCAGCAGCGTGTGGGGTGAGGGCGCTGAAGCTTTCTTT
>.|.|TRBJ2-1|12|TRBV20-1
CSASTSDGEQFF
TGCAGTGCTAGTACCTCGGACGGTGAGCAGTTCTTC
>.|.|TRBJ2-2|13|TRBV20-1
CSARRLVTGELFF
TGCAGTGCTCGCCGACTAGTCACTGGGGAGCTGTTTTTT
>TRBD1|.|TRBJ1-1|14|TRBV27
CASRTGTGNPEAFF
TGTGCCAGCAGAACTGGGACAGGGAACCCCGAAGCTTTCTTT
>.|.|TRBJ2-1|12|TRBV4-1
CASSQGEGKQFF
TGCGCCAGCAGCCAAGGAGAGGGTAAGCAGTTCTTC
>.|.|TRBJ1-2|14|TRBV9
CASSGDSTGDGYTF
TGTGCCAGCAGCGGAGATTCGACAGGCGATGGCTACACCTTC
>.|.|TRBJ2-6|14|TRBV12-5
CASGFPAGANVLTF
TGTGCTAGTGGTTTTCCGGCTGGGGCCAACGTCCTGACTTTC
>TRBD2|.|TRBJ2-1|14|TRBV7-9
CASSSTSGGAEQFF
TGTGCCAGCAGCTCGACTAGCGGGGGGGCTGAGCAGTTCTTC
>.|.|TRBJ2-2|12|TRBV24-1
CATSETTGELFF
TGTGCCACCAGTGAAACCACCGGGGAGCTGTTTTTT
>TRBD1|.|TRBJ1-2|15|TRBV12-3/TRBV12-4
CASSHSPGQGNGYTF
TGTGCCAGCAGTCATTCCCCGGGACAGGGGAATGGCTACACCTTC
>.|.|TRBJ2-7|13|TRBV4-1
CASSRTDPYEQYF
TGCGCCAGCAGCCGGACGGACCCCTACGAGCAGTACTTC
>.|once|TRBJ2-3|15|TRBV27
CASSILQGRTDTQYF
TGTGCCAGCAGCATCCTCCAGGGTAGGACAGATACGCAGTATTTT
>.|.|TRBJ2-3|8|TRBV29-1
CSGDTQYF
TGCAGCGGGGATACGCAGTATTTT
>TRBD1|.|TRBJ2-5|16|TRBV7-8
CASSSGTGGSRETQYF
TGTGCCAGCAGCTCCGGGACAGGGGGCTCGAGGGAGACCCAGTACTTC
>TRBD2|.|TRBJ2-3|18|TRBV5-8
CASSSGLAGSPSTDTQYF
TGTGCCAGCAGCTCAGGGCTAGCGGGGAGCCCTAGCACAGATACGCAGTATTTT
>TRBD1|.|TRBJ1-5|13|TRBV3-1
CASGTDPRQPQHF
TGTGCCAGTGGGACAGACCCTAGACAGCCCCAGCATTTT
>.|.|TRBJ2-7|13|TRBV29-1
CSVAGDMIHEQYF
TGCAGCGTTGCCGGGGACATGATACACGAGCAGTACTTC
>TRBD2|.|TRBJ2-2|18|TRBV4-3
CASSQEPSGGSVTGELFF
TGCGCCAGCAGCCAAGAGCCTAGCGGGGGGTCGGTCACCGGGGAGCTGTTTTTT
>.|once|TRBJ1-1|14|TRBV2
CAASLGEGGTEAFF
TGTGCCGCCTCCCTGGGGGAGGGGGGCACTGAAGCTTTCTTT
>.|.|TRBJ2-3|16|TRBV20-1
CSARVGGMVDTDTQYF
TGCAGTGCTAGGGTCGGCGGGATGGTGGACACAGATACGCAGTATTTT
>.|.|TRBJ2-1|12|TRBV5-1
CASSAQKNEQFF
TGCGCCAGCAGCGCCCAGAAGAATGAGCAGTTCTTC
>.|.|TRBJ2-3|16|TRBV13
CASSLAEGGPGDTQYF
TGTGCCAGCAGCTTAGCCGAAGGGGGGCCTGGAGATACGCAGTATTTT
>TRBD2|.|TRBJ2-3|16|TRBV4-1
CASSPLPGGATDTQYF
TGCGCCAGCAGCCCCCTACCCGGGGGGGCCACAGATACGCAGTATTTT
>.|.|TRBJ2-1|16|TRBV9
CASSVVDGGVYNEQFF
TGTGCCAGCAGCGTAGTTGACGGCGGGGTGTACAATGAGCAGTTCTTC
>TRBD2|.|TRBJ2-1|15|TRBV5-6
CASSRPTSGDLEQFF
TGTGCCAGCAGCCGGCCCACTAGCGGGGACCTTGAGCAGTTCTTC
>.|.|TRBJ1-6|14|TRBV4-2
CASSQEIGGTTLHF
TGTGCCAGCAGCCAAGAGATCGGGGGGACGACCCTCCACTTT
>.|few|TRBJ2-3|12|TRBV19
CASSRGTDTQYF
TGTGCCAGTAGTAGGGGCACAGATACGCAGTATTTT
>TRBD2|.|TRBJ2-1|20|TRBV4-1
CASSQVFTASGASSYNEQFF
TGCGCCAGCAGCCAAGTTTTTACGGCTAGCGGTGCCAGCTCCTACAATGAGCAGTTCTTC
>TRBD1|.|TRBJ2-2|15|TRBV29-1
CSATGGRWDTGELFF
TGCAGCGCCACAGGGGGCAGGTGGGACACCGGGGAGCTGTTTTTT
>TRBD1|.|TRBJ2-5|16|TRBV3-1
CASSTASDRVQETQYF
TGTGCCAGCAGCACCGCCTCTGACAGGGTTCAAGAGACCCAGTACTTC
>.|.|TRBJ2-2|15|TRBV19
CASSTGPVRTGELFF
TGTGCCAGTAGTACCGGGCCCGTCCGCACCGGGGAGCTGTTTTTT
>TRBD1|.|TRBJ1-1|12|TRBV20-1
CSARDEDREAFF
TGCAGTGCTAGAGATGAGGACAGGGAAGCTTTCTTT
>.|once|TRBJ2-3|15|TRBV20-1
CSARDRGDNTDTQYF
TGCAGTGCTAGAGATCGGGGGGACAACACAGATACGCAGTATTTT
>.|once|TRBJ2-3|14|TRBV20-1
CSAHIGGDRDTQYF
TGCAGTGCTCATATCGGCGGGGATAGGGATACGCAGTATTTT
>.|.|TRBJ2-1|12|TRBV11-2
CASSPPADEQFF
TGTGCCAGCAGCCCCCCAGCAGATGAGCAGTTCTTC
>TRBD1|.|TRBJ1-6|14|TRBV30
CAWRETGANSPLHF
TGTGCCTGGAGGGAAACAGGGGCGAATTCACCCCTCCACTTT
>.|once|TRBJ2-1|13|TRBV13
CASSPEVANEQFF
TGTGCCAGCAGCCCAGAAGTAGCCAATGAGCAGTTCTTC
>TRBD1|.|TRBJ2-5|17|TRBV14
CASSQVTGTGVQETQYF
TGTGCCAGCAGCCAAGTGACCGGGACAGGGGTCCAAGAGACCCAGTACTTC
>.|.|TRBJ2-7|13|TRBV20-1
CSARLGGRYEQYF
TGCAGTGCTAGATTGGGGGGGCGCTACGAGCAGTACTTC
>.|.|TRBJ2-1|15|TRBV30
CAWSLGVSSYNEQFF
TGTGCCTGGAGCCTCGGGGTCAGCTCCTACAATGAGCAGTTCTTC
>TRBD2|.|TRBJ2-7|13|TRBV3-1
CASAAGASYEQYF
TGTGCCAGCGCAGCGGGGGCCTCCTACGAGCAGTACTTC
>.|.|TRBJ2-7|14|TRBV11-2
CASSSGRHVYEQYF
TGTGCCAGCAGCTCGGGGAGGCATGTGTACGAGCAGTACTTC
>.|once|TRBJ1-2|13|TRBV5-6
CASSLDRNYGYTF
TGTGCCAGCAGCTTGGACAGAAACTATGGCTACACCTTC
>TRBD1|.|TRBJ2-7|15|TRBV14
CASSQETGASDEQYF
TGTGCCAGCAGCCAAGAAACAGGGGCGTCCGACGAGCAGTACTTC
>TRBD1|once|TRBJ2-5|14|TRBV20-1
CSAAGTGDQETQYF
TGCAGTGCAGCCGGGACAGGGGACCAAGAGACCCAGTACTTC
>TRBD2|few|TRBJ2-1|14|TRBV6-2/TRBV6-3
CASSRRGSYNEQFF
TGTGCCAGCAGTCGGCGGGGGTCCTACAATGAGCAGTTCTTC